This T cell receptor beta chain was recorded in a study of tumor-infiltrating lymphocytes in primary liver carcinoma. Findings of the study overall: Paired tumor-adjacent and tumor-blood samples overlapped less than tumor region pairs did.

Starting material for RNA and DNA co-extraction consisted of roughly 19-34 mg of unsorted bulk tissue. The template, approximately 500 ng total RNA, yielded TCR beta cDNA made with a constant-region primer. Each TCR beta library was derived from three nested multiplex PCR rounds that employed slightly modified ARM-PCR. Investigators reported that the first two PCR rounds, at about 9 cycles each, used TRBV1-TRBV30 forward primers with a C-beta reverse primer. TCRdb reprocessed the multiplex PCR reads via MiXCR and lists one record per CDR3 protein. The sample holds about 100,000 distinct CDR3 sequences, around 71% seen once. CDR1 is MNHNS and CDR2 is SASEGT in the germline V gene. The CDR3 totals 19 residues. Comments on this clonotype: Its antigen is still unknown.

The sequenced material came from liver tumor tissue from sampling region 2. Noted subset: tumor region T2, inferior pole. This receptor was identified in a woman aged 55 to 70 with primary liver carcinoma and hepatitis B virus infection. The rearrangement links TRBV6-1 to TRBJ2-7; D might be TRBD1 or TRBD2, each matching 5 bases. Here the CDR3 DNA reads TGTGACATCAGCAGAGTGAGATTCGGACGTGGGGGAGAATCCTACGAGCAGTACTTC. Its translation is CDISRVRFGRGGESYEQYF.